This T cell receptor beta chain was sequenced during a study of early T cells in non-severe SARS-CoV-2 infection. CDR1 and CDR2 from the germline V gene are LNHDA and SQIVND (reference sequence). CDR3 length equals 14 residues. Broader study findings: Anti-spike CD8 responses were favored by VDJdb matching, which missed private and CD4 specificities.

Individual cDNA molecules were tagged with unique molecular identifiers, the study reported. TCRdb ran MiXCR on the 5' RACE reads and lists one entry per CDR3 protein. The sample carries about 64,000 distinct CDR3 sequences, 13% recorded once. This clonotype occurred many times. Its target is unknown. Sequence at one end of the junction differs from germline and may be a read error. The chain couples TRBV19 to TRBJ1-5; the D is unclear. The sequencing input was whole blood. The source of this sequence is an adult who was a healthcare worker with PCR-confirmed SARS-CoV-2 infection or an uninfected control (not recorded which). The CDR3 sequence is CASSALGSNQPRHF. In DNA, the CDR3 is TGTGCCAGTAGTGCTTTGGGATCCAATCAGCCCCGGCATTTT.